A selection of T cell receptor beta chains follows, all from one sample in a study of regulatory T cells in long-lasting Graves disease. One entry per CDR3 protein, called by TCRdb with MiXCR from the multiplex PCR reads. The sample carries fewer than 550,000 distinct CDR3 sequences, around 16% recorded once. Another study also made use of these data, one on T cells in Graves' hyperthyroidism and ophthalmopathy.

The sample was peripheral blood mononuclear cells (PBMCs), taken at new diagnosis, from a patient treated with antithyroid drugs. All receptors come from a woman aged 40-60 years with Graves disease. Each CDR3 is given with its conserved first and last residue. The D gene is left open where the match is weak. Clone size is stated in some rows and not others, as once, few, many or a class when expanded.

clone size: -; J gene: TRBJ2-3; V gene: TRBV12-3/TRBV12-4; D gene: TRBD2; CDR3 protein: CASSLPQLAGSTDTQYF; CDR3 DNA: TGTGCCAGCAGTTTACCCCAACTAGCGGGAAGCACAGATACGCAGTATTTT
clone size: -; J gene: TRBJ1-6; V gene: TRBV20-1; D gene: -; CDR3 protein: CSARGEIEHNSPLHF; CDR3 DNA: TGCAGTGCTAGAGGGGAAATCGAACATAATTCACCCCTCCACTTT
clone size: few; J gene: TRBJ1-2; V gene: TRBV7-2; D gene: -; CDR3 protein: CASSLRVGPEGYTF; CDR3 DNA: TGTGCCAGCAGCTTGAGGGTTGGGCCGGAGGGCTACACCTTC
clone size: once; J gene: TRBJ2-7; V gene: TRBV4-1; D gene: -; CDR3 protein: CASSQTAAHYEQYF; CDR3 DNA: TGCGCCAGCAGCCAAACTGCGGCACACTACGAGCAGTACTTC
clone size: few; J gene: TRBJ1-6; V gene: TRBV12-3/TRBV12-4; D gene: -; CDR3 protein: CASSPWGWNSPLHF; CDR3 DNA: TGTGCCAGCAGTCCTTGGGGGTGGAATTCACCCCTCCACTTT
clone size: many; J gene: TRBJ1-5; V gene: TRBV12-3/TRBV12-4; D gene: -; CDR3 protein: CASNLDRGLPQHF; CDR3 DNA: TGTGCCAGCAACCTGGACAGAGGCTTACCCCAGCATTTT
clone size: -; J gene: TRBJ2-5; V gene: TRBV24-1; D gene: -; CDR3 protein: CATSRRSQETQYF; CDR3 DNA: TGTGCCACCAGTCGACGGTCTCAAGAGACCCAGTACTTC
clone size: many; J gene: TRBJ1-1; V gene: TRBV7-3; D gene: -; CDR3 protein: CASSLTPGFEAFF; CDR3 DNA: TGTGCCAGCAGCTTAACGCCAGGGTTTGAAGCTTTCTTT
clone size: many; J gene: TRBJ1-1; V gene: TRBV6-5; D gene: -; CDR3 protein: CASSYVYLMAEEAFF; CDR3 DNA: TGTGCCAGCAGTTACGTATACCTCATGGCGGAAGAAGCTTTCTTT
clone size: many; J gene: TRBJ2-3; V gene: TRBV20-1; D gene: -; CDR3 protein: CSGDGTSTDTQYF; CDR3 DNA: TGCAGTGGTGATGGCACTAGCACAGATACGCAGTATTTT
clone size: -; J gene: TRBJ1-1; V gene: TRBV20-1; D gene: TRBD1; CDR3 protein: CSASHAGGQAFF; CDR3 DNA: TGCAGTGCTAGTCACGCAGGGGGCCAAGCTTTCTTT
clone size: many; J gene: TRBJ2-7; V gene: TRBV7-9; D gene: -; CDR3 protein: CASSLSSGGVKYEQYF; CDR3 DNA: TGTGCCAGCAGCTTATCTTCCGGGGGAGTTAAATACGAGCAGTACTTC
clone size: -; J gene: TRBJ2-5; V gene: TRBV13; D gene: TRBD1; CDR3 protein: CASSLAGGSGETQYF; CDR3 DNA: TGTGCCAGCAGCTTAGCAGGGGGCTCGGGAGAGACCCAGTACTTC
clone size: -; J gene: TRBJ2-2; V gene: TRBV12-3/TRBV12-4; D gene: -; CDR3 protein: CASSGRGFTGELFF; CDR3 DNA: TGTGCCAGCAGTGGCAGGGGTTTCACCGGGGAGCTGTTTTTT
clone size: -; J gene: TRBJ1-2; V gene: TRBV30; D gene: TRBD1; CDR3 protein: CAWSPGTVSEGYTF; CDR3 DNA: TGTGCCTGGAGTCCCGGGACAGTGTCGGAGGGCTACACCTTC
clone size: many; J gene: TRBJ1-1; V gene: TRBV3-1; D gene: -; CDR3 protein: CASSKGPGQIPTLNTEAFF; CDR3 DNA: TGTGCCAGCAGCAAAGGCCCAGGACAGATCCCCACCTTGAACACTGAAGCTTTCTTT
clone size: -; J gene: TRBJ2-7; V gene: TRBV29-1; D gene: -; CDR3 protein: CSARGEMDSYEQYF; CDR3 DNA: TGCAGCGCTAGGGGGGAGATGGACTCCTACGAGCAGTACTTC
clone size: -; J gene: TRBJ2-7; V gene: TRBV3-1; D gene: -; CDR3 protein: CASSQRFREQYF; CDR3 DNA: TGTGCCAGCAGCCAAAGGTTCAGAGAGCAGTACTTC
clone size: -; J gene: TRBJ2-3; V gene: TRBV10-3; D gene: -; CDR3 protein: CAINGSTTDTQYF; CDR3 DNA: TGTGCCATCAATGGGAGTACCACAGATACGCAGTATTTT
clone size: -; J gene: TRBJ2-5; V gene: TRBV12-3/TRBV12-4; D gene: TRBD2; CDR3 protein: CASSEGLAGGPETQYF; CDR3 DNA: TGTGCCAGCAGTGAGGGACTAGCGGGGGGGCCAGAGACCCAGTACTTC
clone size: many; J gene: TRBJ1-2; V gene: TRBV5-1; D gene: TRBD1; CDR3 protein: CASSLGGGQGHYGYTF; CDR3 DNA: TGTGCCAGCAGCCTCGGGGGAGGACAGGGCCACTATGGCTACACCTTC
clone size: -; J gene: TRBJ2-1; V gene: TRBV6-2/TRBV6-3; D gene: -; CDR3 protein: CASSYSRGTNEQFF; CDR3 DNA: TGTGCCAGCAGTTACTCACGAGGGACTAATGAGCAGTTCTTC
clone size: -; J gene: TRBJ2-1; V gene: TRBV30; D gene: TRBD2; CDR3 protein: CAWSDGGGRNEQFF; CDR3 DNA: TGTGCCTGGAGTGACGGGGGGGGTCGCAATGAGCAGTTCTTC
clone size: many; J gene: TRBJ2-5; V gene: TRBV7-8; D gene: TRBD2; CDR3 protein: CASSPQLAGRETQYF; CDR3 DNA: TGTGCCAGCAGCCCGCAACTAGCGGGGCGGGAGACCCAGTACTTC
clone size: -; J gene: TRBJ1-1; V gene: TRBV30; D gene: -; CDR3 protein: CAWSVDWGGTEAFF; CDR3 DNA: TGTGCCTGGAGTGTAGATTGGGGGGGGACTGAAGCTTTCTTT
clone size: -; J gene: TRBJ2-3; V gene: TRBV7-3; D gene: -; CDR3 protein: CASSLESGGLDTQYF; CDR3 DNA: TGTGCCAGCAGCTTAGAATCCGGGGGGCTGGATACGCAGTATTTT
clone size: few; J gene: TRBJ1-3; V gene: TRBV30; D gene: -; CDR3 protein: CAWSESGISGHTIYF; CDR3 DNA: TGTGCCTGGAGCGAGAGCGGAATCTCTGGACACACCATATATTTT